These 26 T cell receptor beta chains came from one sample sequenced in a study of blood T cell repertoires in COVID-19. The assay was immunoSEQ multiplex PCR, and TCRdb's table has in-frame clones only and misses some. The data contain about 200,000 clones, 70% to 80% of them seen just once; the ten biggest clones take up less than 7%. The specimen was peripheral blood. The receptors derive from a woman aged 40 to 50 with COVID-19, enrolled during active disease.

The chain employs TRBV6-5 and TRBJ1-5, with 8 bases matching TRBD1. CDR1 is MNHEY and CDR2 is SVGAGI in the germline V gene. The J segment lost 7 bases and the V segment lost 4 bases, leaving 6 bases of the junction unmatched. The CDR3 runs to 14 residues. Written as DNA, the CDR3 is TGTGCCAGCAGTTCAGGGGGCGTAGTCCAGCCCCAGCATTTT. It yields the protein CASSSGGVVQPQHF.

This chain uses TRBV4-1 with TRBJ2-5; 12 nucleotides agree with TRBD1. The CDR3 sequence is 16 residues long. From germline, CDR1 is MGHRA and CDR2 YSYEKL. Trimming took 8 bases from V and 4 from J; bases not matched to a gene: 11. CDR3 nucleotides: TGCGCCAGCGGATACTTCCGGGACAGGGGGCGAGAGACCCAGTACTTC. Its protein is CASGYFRDRGRETQYF.

This chain links TRBV6-2 or TRBV6-3 with TRBJ1-5, with D possibly TRBD1 on 5 matching bases. The CDR3 runs 15 residues. Germline V lookup: CDR1 MNHEY, CDR2 SVGEGT. V dropped 3 bases and J dropped 7 bases, with 16 bases sitting between them. The CDR3 loop is CASSYLGPGEQPQHF. CDR3 nucleotides: TGTGCCAGCAGTTATCTGGGGCCGGGAGAGCAGCCCCAGCATTTT.

The rearrangement joins TRBV2 to TRBJ1-6; TRBD1 is a possible D gene (6 bases). Per the germline V gene, CDR1 is SNHLY and CDR2 is FYNNEI. Trimming left V 6 bases short and J 10 bases short, with 22 bases between. CDR3 length equals 16 residues. The CDR3 region has the DNA TGTGCCAGCAGCGCTGTTGAGGGGGACATTAGATCACCCCTCCACTTT. Its translation: CASSAVEGDIRSPLHF.

The rearrangement joins TRBV27 to TRBJ2-1; unclear D gene. This CDR3 region has 14 residues. Germline CDR1 is MNHEY and CDR2 is SMNVEV (reference sequence). Trimming took 3 bases from V and 8 from J, leaving 14 bases between them. CDR3 residues: CASSFLGSPHEQFF. CDR3 bases: TGTGCCAGCAGTTTTCTGGGTAGCCCCCATGAGCAGTTCTTC.

The chain carries TRBV4-1 and TRBJ2-7; no clear D gene. V lost 0 bases, J lost 0 bases, and 12 bases lay in between. CDR3 size: 16 residues. Germline CDR1 MGHRA, CDR2 YSYEKL. CDR3 in DNA: TGCGCCAGCAGCCAAGAGATCGGCGGCCTCTCCTACGAGCAGTACTTC. This translates into CASSQEIGGLSYEQYF.

The V gene is TRBV5-1, the J gene TRBJ1-1, with a tentative D call TRBD1 (5 bases). The CDR3 is 16 amino acids. Germline V gives CDR1 SGHRS, CDR2 YFSETQ. V lost 5 bases, J lost 3 bases, and 20 bases lay in between. The DNA of the CDR3 is TGCGCCAGCAGGCCCGGCGGAGGGGCCGGCTACACTGAAGCTTTCTTT. It specifies CASRPGGGAGYTEAFF.

This clone was found once. The J gene is TRBJ2-1, the V gene TRBV3-1 (or the pseudogene TRBV3-2), with 7 bases fitting TRBD1. CDR1 is LGHDT, CDR2 YNNKEL, per germline (reference sequence). Trimming at V came to 4 bases and at J to 6 bases, leaving 3 bases not matched to a gene. CDR3 size: 13 residues. In DNA form, the CDR3 reads TGTGCCAGCAGCCGTGACAGGGCCAATGAGCAGTTCTTC. Its protein is CASSRDRANEQFF.

This clone was counted between two and nine times. The chain recombines TRBV3-1 (or the pseudogene TRBV3-2) with TRBJ2-1; D might be TRBD2 (5 bases). CDR1 and CDR2 from the germline V gene are LGHDT and YNNKEL (reference sequence). The V gene lost 2 bases and the J gene lost 3 bases, with 11 bases spanning the gap. The CDR3 is made up of 15 amino acids. DNA of the CDR3: TGTGCCAGCAGCCAAAGCGCTAGCTTCTACAATGAGCAGTTCTTC. It is translated as CASSQSASFYNEQFF.

This clone has just a few counts. The chain combines TRBV6-6 with TRBJ1-2; 7 positions match TRBD1. Trimming at V came to 5 bases and at J to 8 bases, leaving 14 bases not matched to a gene. This CDR3 is built from 15 residues. Germline CDR1 and CDR2: MNHNY and SVGAGI (reference sequence). Written as DNA, the CDR3 is TGTGCCAGCAGTCCCAAGCGACAGGGATCCAGAGGCTACACCTTC. Amino acids: CASSPKRQGSRGYTF.

This clone is a singleton in its sample. J is TRBJ1-2 and V is TRBV2; D gene ambiguous. Between the trimmed V and J ends, which lost 8 bases and 4 bases, there was a span of 14 bases. The V gene's germline CDR1 is SNHLY and CDR2 FYNNEI. This CDR3 contains 13 residues. This CDR3 reads CASSFTSSYGYTF. For the CDR3, the DNA is TGTGCCAGCTCATTCACCTCTAGCTATGGCTACACCTTC.

This clone came up a few times. This chain links TRBV15 with TRBJ1-4; D remains unclear. The germline CDR1 and CDR2 sequences are LNHNV and YYDKDF (reference sequence). Trimming cost V 1 base and J 16 bases, with 16 bases left between them. The CDR3 consists of 13 residues. The CDR3 nucleotides are TGTGCCACCAGCAGAGCCCAGGACTCCCCCCGGTTTTTT. As protein: CATSRAQDSPRFF.

This chain uses TRBV21-1 with TRBJ1-2; whether TRBD1, the table's D call, matches the DNA was not checked. TRBV21-1 is a known pseudogene. CDR3 length equals 10 residues. The CDR3 DNA sequence: TGTGCCAGCAGCAAGGCAGGCTACACCTTC. This translates into CASSKAGYTF.

The rearrangement joins TRBV7-3 to TRBJ1-2; TRBD1 agrees at 7 bases. In germline, CDR1 is SGHTA, CDR2 FQGTGA. The V and J ends lost 4 bases and 0 bases, in that order; junction bases with no gene match: 5. The CDR3 is 15 residues long. Here the CDR3 reads CASSSRQGSNYGYTF. As DNA, the CDR3 is TGTGCCAGCAGCTCGCGACAGGGTTCTAACTATGGCTACACCTTC.

This chain connects TRBV3-1 (or the pseudogene TRBV3-2) to TRBJ2-1; a possible D gene is TRBD2 (5 bases). This CDR3 contains 14 residues. The V gene's germline CDR1 is LGHDT and CDR2 YNNKEL (reference sequence). Trimming stripped 1 base from V and 7 bases from J, with 11 bases between. The CDR3 region is CASSQVTRGNEQFF. Here the CDR3 DNA reads TGTGCCAGCAGCCAAGTGACAAGAGGGAATGAGCAGTTCTTC.

This clone has only a few counts. The V call is TRBV7-2, the J call TRBJ1-1, with unresolved D. This CDR3 contains 13 residues. Germline CDR1 SGHTA, CDR2 FQGNSA. Between the trimmed V and J ends, which lost 5 bases and 0 bases, there was a span of 7 bases. CDR3 sequence (DNA): TGTGCCAGCAGCCCCCACATGAACACTGAAGCTTTCTTT. This gives the protein CASSPHMNTEAFF.

V and J are TRBV7-2 and TRBJ1-5; tentatively, D is TRBD1 (5 bases). Trimming removed 0 bases at V and 8 bases at J, with 8 bases between. This CDR3 is built from 13 residues. Germline V gives CDR1 SGHTA, CDR2 FQGNSA. Here the CDR3 reads CASSLAPGEPQHF. The CDR3 nucleotides read TGTGCCAGCAGCTTAGCGCCGGGGGAGCCCCAGCATTTT. Filled out from reference TRBV7-2 and TRBJ1-5, the complete variable domain reads GAGVSQSPSNKVTEKGKDVELRCDPISGHTALYWYRQSLGQGLEFLIYFQGNSAPDKSGLPSDRFSAERTGGSVSTLTIQRTQQEDSAVYLCASSLAPGEPQHFGDGTRLSIL.

The chain joins TRBV2 to TRBJ1-1; 8 positions agree with TRBD1. This CDR3 is built from 16 residues. Per germline, CDR1 SNHLY and CDR2 FYNNEI. Unmatched junction bases numbered 15, after V lost 4 bases and J lost 8 bases. CDR3 residues: CASSGSGGDLFGEAFF. The CDR3 nucleotides are TGTGCCAGCAGTGGTTCAGGGGGCGATCTATTCGGAGAAGCTTTCTTT.

This chain connects TRBV30 to TRBJ1-5; 7 bases line up with TRBD1. J lost 4 bases, V lost 4 bases, and 4 bases had no gene match. The CDR3 length is 13 residues. Germline V gene sequence: CDR1 GTSNPN, CDR2 SVGIG (reference sequence). Here the CDR3 DNA reads TGTGCCTGGACGACAGGGAATAATCAGCCCCAGCATTTT. Its translation: CAWTTGNNQPQHF. Using reference TRBV30 and TRBJ1-5 for the parts outside the CDR3, the full variable domain is SQTIHQWPATLVQPVGSPLSLECTVEGTSNPNLYWYRQAAGRGLQLLFYSVGIGQISSEVPQNLSASRPQDRQFILSSKKLLLSDSGFYLCAWTTGNNQPQHFGDGTRLSIL.

The rearrangement joins TRBV6-5 to TRBJ1-2, with D possibly matching TRBD1 (6 bases). Germline CDR1 reads MNHEY; CDR2 reads SVGAGI. The CDR3 length is 15 residues. The ends were cut back, 8 bases at V and 4 bases at J, with 20 bases in the middle. The CDR3 here is CASQDSTRPFYGYTF. The CDR3 region has the DNA TGTGCCAGCCAGGACAGTACCCGACCCTTCTATGGCTACACCTTC.

Ten or more counts support this clone. The chain links TRBV9 to TRBJ2-1, with D unresolved. The CDR3 runs 12 residues. Per germline, CDR1 SGDLS and CDR2 YYNGEE. Trimming removed 0 bases from V and 8 bases from J, with 6 bases in between. Here the CDR3 reads CASSVANYEQFF. For the CDR3, the DNA is TGTGCCAGCAGCGTAGCTAACTATGAGCAGTTCTTC.

The chain recombines TRBV27 with TRBJ2-7; 12 positions match TRBD1. This CDR3 region has 15 residues. Germline CDR1 reads MNHEY; CDR2 reads SMNVEV (reference sequence). The ends lost 5 bases at V and 2 bases at J; junction bases unmatched: 4. CDR3 loop: CASSLGTGGPYEQYF. The CDR3 DNA follows: TGTGCCAGCAGTCTCGGGACAGGGGGCCCCTACGAGCAGTACTTC.

V gene TRBV14 combines with J gene TRBJ2-5; tentative D call: TRBD1 (5 bases). The CDR3 extends over 15 amino acids. Deletions cut 1 base from V and 2 bases from J, with 11 bases between. From germline, CDR1 is SGHDN and CDR2 FVKESK. The CDR3 is CASSQGGSGQETQYF. The CDR3 nucleotides read TGTGCCAGCAGCCAAGGCGGCTCAGGGCAAGAGACCCAGTACTTC. Together with reference TRBV14 and TRBJ2-5, the CDR3 gives the full variable domain: EAGVTQFPSHSVIEKGQTVTLRCDPISGHDNLYWYRRVMGKEIKFLLHFVKESKQDESGMPNNRFLAERTGGTYSTLKVQPAELEDSGVYFCASSQGGSGQETQYFGPGTRLLVL.

The genes are TRBV12-3 or TRBV12-4 and TRBJ1-1, with unresolved D. This CDR3 spans 12 amino acids. Trimming removed 3 bases at V and 5 bases at J, with 7 bases between. CDR3 in DNA: TGTGCCAGCAGTTTGAGGCGGACTGAAGCTTTCTTT. Translating gives CASSLRRTEAFF.

The J gene is TRBJ1-3, the V gene TRBV6-2 or TRBV6-3; 7 bases fit TRBD1. The CDR3 spans 17 residues. CDR1 and CDR2 (germline): MNHEY, SVGEGT. Unmatched junction bases numbered 9, after V lost 0 bases and J lost 4 bases. CDR3 sequence reads: CASSYSRDRPGGNTIYF. The CDR3 DNA reads as TGTGCCAGCAGTTACTCCCGGGACAGACCTGGCGGAAACACCATATATTTT.

The chain employs TRBV5-1 and TRBJ1-5, with D hard to call. Trimming stripped 0 bases from V and 0 bases from J, with 10 bases between. From germline, CDR1 is SGHRS and CDR2 YFSETQ. The CDR3 extends over 16 amino acids. CDR3 sequence: CASSLGPSLSNQPQHF. For the CDR3, the DNA is TGCGCCAGCAGCTTGGGGCCCTCTCTTAGCAATCAGCCCCAGCATTTT.